Presented here are 9 T cell receptor beta chains from one specimen sequenced in a study of blood T cell repertoires in COVID-19 (TCRdb year 2020). Library preparation employed the immunoSEQ multiplex PCR assay. TCRdb's version of the immuneACCESS table is confined to in-frame rearrangements and falls short of the full clone set. An unresolved V gene accounts for under half of the shortfall where checked; the remainder is of unknown origin. For this sample the table gives 85,000 to 90,000 clones, of which roughly 82% were detected only once. About 25% of the sample is held by the ten biggest clonotypes. The sequenced sample was peripheral blood. These TCRs come from a human donor in a cohort sampled during active COVID-19.

The chain links TRBV29-1 to TRBJ2-5; 7 bases agree with TRBD1. Germline V gives CDR1 SQVTM, CDR2 ANQGSEA. V was clipped by 2 bases and J by 6 bases; unmatched bases: 3. The CDR3 is made up of 12 amino acids. The DNA of the CDR3 is TGCAGCGTTGAAAGACAGGGAAAGACCCAGTACTTC. Translation: CSVERQGKTQYF.

This clone appeared a single time. The V call is TRBV18, the J call TRBJ2-2, with 9 positions matching TRBD1. This CDR3 is built from 15 residues. Germline assignment: CDR1 KGHSH and CDR2 LQKENI. Trimming took 3 bases from V and 5 from J; bases not matched to a gene: 4. CDR3 region: CASSPGQGRTGELFF. CDR3 DNA: TGTGCCAGCTCACCCGGACAGGGGCGAACCGGGGAGCTGTTTTTT.

The chain combines TRBV10-3 with TRBJ2-1, with 7 bases identical to TRBD2. Trimming took 6 bases from V and 2 from J; bases not matched to a gene: 7. The CDR3 has 15 amino acids. CDR1 is ENHRY, CDR2 SYGVKD, per germline. The CDR3 sequence is CAISTSEVPYNEQFF. In nucleotides, the CDR3 is TGTGCCATCAGCACTAGCGAAGTCCCCTACAATGAGCAGTTCTTC.

The chain combines TRBV19 with TRBJ1-4; no clear D. CDR3 length: 13 amino acids. The V gene lost 4 bases and the J gene lost 8 bases, with 11 bases spanning the gap. Looked up from germline, CDR1 is LNHDA and CDR2 is SQIVND (reference sequence). CDR3 DNA: TGTGCCAGTAGTACAGACCGGGAGGAAAAACTGTTTTTT. Translated: CASSTDREEKLFF.

The chain is built from TRBV18 and TRBJ2-7; unclear D gene. Per the germline V gene, CDR1 is KGHSH and CDR2 is LQKENI. V dropped 2 bases and J dropped 2 bases, with 4 bases sitting between them. The CDR3 is made up of 12 amino acids. The CDR3 coding sequence is TGTGCCAGCTCACCAGTAGCCTACGAGCAGTACTTC. It translates to CASSPVAYEQYF.

This rearrangement joins TRBV19 to TRBJ1-1, with a tentative D call TRBD1 (5 bases). This CDR3 spans 17 amino acids. Trimming removed 8 bases at V and 0 bases at J, with 22 bases between. CDR1 and CDR2 (germline): LNHDA, SQIVND (reference sequence). The CDR3, as DNA: TGTGCCAGTCGGAGACAGAACTTCGAATTCATGAACACTGAAGCTTTCTTT. Amino acid sequence: CASRRQNFEFMNTEAFF.

The rearrangement joins TRBV29-1 to TRBJ2-2, with TRBD1 matching over 7 bases. V shed 6 bases and J 7 bases; nucleotides not matched to a gene: 17. In germline, CDR1 is SQVTM, CDR2 ANQGSEA. The CDR3 spans 16 residues. The CDR3 sequence: CSVLAGQGVTSGELFF. The CDR3 nucleotides are TGCAGCGTCCTGGCTGGGCAGGGGGTGACAAGCGGGGAGCTGTTTTTT.

V usage is TRBV6-5 and J usage is TRBJ1-6; possibly TRBD1 for D (5 bases). This CDR3 is built from 12 residues. V shed 2 bases and J shed 14 bases, with 10 bases lying between them. Germline V CDR1 and CDR2: MNHEY, SVGAGI. The CDR3 sequence: CASSYGGSTLHF. CDR3 DNA: TGTGCCAGCAGTTACGGGGGGAGTACCCTCCACTTT.

CDR3: CASGSGSGEQYF. DNA for the CDR3: TGTGCCAGCGGCTCAGGGTCGGGCGAGCAGTACTTC. The V gene is TRBV6-6, the J gene TRBJ2-7; D is possibly TRBD1 (5 bases). CDR3 length equals 12 residues. Germline loops: CDR1 MNHNY, CDR2 SVGAGI (reference sequence). The V and J ends lost 8 bases and 6 bases respectively, with 14 bases between them.